A selection of T cell receptor beta chains follows, all from one sample in a study of cytomegalovirus exposure and HLA in healthy donors. Here immunoSEQ multiplex PCR was the method, and the copy in TCRdb shows in-frame clones only, minus some. This table holds some 130,000 clones, approximately 80% found once. Material: PBMCs. Receptors originate from a man aged 50 or older in good health and CMV-seronegative. Both conserved end residues are trimmed from each CDR3. The D gene is left open where the match is weak. Expanded clones are given a class, and other clones once, few, many or no size at all.

v_call	j_call	clone_size	d_call	cdr3_aa
TRBV18	TRBJ2-1	-	TRBD2	ASSQAASGGNEQF
TRBV7-9	TRBJ2-5	-	-	SSSLARLDQY
TRBV5-1	TRBJ1-1	-	-	ASSLAVNTEAF
TRBV5-4	TRBJ2-1	-	TRBD2	ASSSGSGGQWLGPF
TRBV11-3	TRBJ2-5	-	-	ASKGGGPRETQY
TRBV29-1	TRBJ1-2	-	-	SVVQGLYGYT
TRBV7-6	TRBJ2-7	few	-	ASSLDRVNHEQY
TRBV14	TRBJ1-1	-	-	ASSQYSGSNTEAF
TRBV9	TRBJ1-5	-	TRBD1	ASSVGGGAGQPQH
TRBV5-4	TRBJ2-1	-	TRBD2	ASSLSGTSGGAREQF
TRBV19	TRBJ1-5	-	TRBD1	ASSLDRVNNQPQH
TRBV9	TRBJ2-7	-	-	ASSVEGNYEQY
TRBV7-6	TRBJ2-1	-	-	ASSPLLTGPTSFNEQF
TRBV5-4	TRBJ2-2	-	-	ASSFPTGGQGHTGELF
TRBV27	TRBJ2-7	-	TRBD1	ASGDRDSLYEQY
TRBV5-4	TRBJ2-7	once	-	ASSLSGTGPEQY
TRBV9	TRBJ2-5	once	TRBD2	ASSVSSGGQQETQY
TRBV4-1	TRBJ1-6	-	-	ASSQDRALH
TRBV19	TRBJ2-3	-	-	ASSILPFPTSTDTQY
TRBV7-9	TRBJ2-1	-	TRBD1	ASSSLGAGTGGNEQF
TRBV6-1	TRBJ2-7	-	-	ASSEMAVYEQY
TRBV19	TRBJ2-4	-	TRBD2	ASSIPHLLQRGVAKNIQY
TRBV18	TRBJ2-5	-	TRBD2	ASSSTSEQETQY
TRBV5-4	TRBJ2-2	-	-	ASSSGGPNTGELF
TRBV29-1	TRBJ2-6	-	-	SVAGQFAGANVLT
TRBV29-1	TRBJ1-5	-	-	SVEGMGDLSNQPQH
TRBV6-1	TRBJ2-7	-	-	ASWDSVVGVYEQY
TRBV6-5	TRBJ1-2	-	TRBD1	ASSYRDRNGYT
TRBV6-5	TRBJ1-2	-	TRBD1	ASTPGQGAYYGYT
TRBV6-1	TRBJ2-3	-	-	ASSEARLRDTQY
TRBV11-2	TRBJ2-7	once	TRBD1	ASSLGSGGPYEQY
TRBV11-2	TRBJ2-7	-	-	ASSLAPGHIYEQY
TRBV7-8	TRBJ1-4	-	-	ASSSRTNEKLF
TRBV5-1	TRBJ2-7	-	-	ASSLVFEGVSYEQY
TRBV5-1	TRBJ1-1	-	-	ASSTQTGHRNTEAF